The rows below give T cell receptor beta chains drawn from one sample of a study of blood T cells in healthy people across ages. TCRdb re-called the 5' RACE reads through MiXCR, storing one row per CDR3 protein. The repertoire holds roughly 800,000 distinct CDR3 sequences, with 35% to 40% as singletons. Sequenced material: blood. All receptors derive from a man between 18 and 29 years old in good health. Both conserved end residues are part of each CDR3. D genes are given only for firm matches. The size entry is marked missing in some rows and otherwise reads once, few, many or a size class.

J gene,V gene,D gene,clone size,CDR3 protein,CDR3 DNA
TRBJ2-3,TRBV10-3,NA,few,CAISGICGSTDTQYF,TGTGCCATCAGTGGGATCTGCGGGAGCACAGATACGCAGTATTTT
TRBJ2-5,TRBV10-3,NA,NA,CAIGTKETQYF,TGTGCCATCGGCACAAAAGAGACCCAGTACTTC
TRBJ1-5,TRBV20-1,TRBD1,few,CSALQGAINQPQHF,TGCAGTGCTCTACAGGGGGCGATAAATCAGCCCCAGCATTTT
TRBJ2-1,TRBV7-2,NA,many,CASILWGVSSYNEQFF,TGTGCCAGCATCTTGTGGGGGGTGAGCTCCTACAATGAGCAGTTCTTC
TRBJ2-5,TRBV30,TRBD1,NA,CAWSGGGLQGMYF,TGTGCCTGGAGTGGAGGGGGCCTACAGGGAATGTACTTC
TRBJ1-2,TRBV12-3/TRBV12-4,NA,NA,CASSSRGFEGYTF,TGTGCCAGCAGTTCTAGGGGTTTTGAGGGCTACACCTTC
TRBJ1-4,TRBV13,TRBD1,NA,CASSSGTGKPKLFF,TGTGCCAGCAGCTCCGGGACAGGGAAGCCAAAACTGTTTTTT
TRBJ1-1,TRBV20-1,NA,few,CSARDRGTVNTEAFF,TGCAGTGCTAGAGATCGGGGGACCGTAAACACTGAAGCTTTCTTT
TRBJ1-2,TRBV20-1,TRBD1,few,CSAIRQGAGTYGYTF,TGCAGTGCAATCAGACAGGGGGCCGGAACCTATGGCTACACCTTC
TRBJ2-5,TRBV6-2/TRBV6-3,TRBD2,NA,CASRRTSGGKETQYF,TGTGCCAGCAGGAGAACTAGCGGAGGGAAAGAGACCCAGTACTTC
TRBJ2-3,TRBV3-1,TRBD2,NA,CASSTRQRLAPDTQYF,TGTGCCAGCAGCACCCGACAGAGACTAGCCCCAGATACGCAGTATTTT
TRBJ1-4,TRBV15,TRBD1,NA,CATSRVTGESEKLFF,TGTGCCACCAGCAGAGTAACAGGGGAGAGTGAAAAACTGTTTTTT
TRBJ2-1,TRBV7-3,TRBD2,many,CASSLYWGSRLAGLSSYNEQFF,TGTGCCAGCAGCTTATACTGGGGCTCGAGGCTAGCGGGGCTTAGCTCCTACAATGAGCAGTTCTTC
TRBJ1-5,TRBV7-9,NA,NA,CASSLGAVSGNQPQHF,TGTGCCAGCAGCCTTGGAGCAGTGTCAGGCAATCAGCCCCAGCATTTT
TRBJ1-2,TRBV7-9,TRBD1,NA,CASSPKTSGQGTNYGYTF,TGTGCCAGCAGCCCTAAAACCTCGGGACAGGGGACTAACTATGGCTACACCTTC
TRBJ1-4,TRBV11-2,NA,NA,CASLLSDNEKLFF,TGTGCCAGCCTACTCTCGGATAATGAAAAACTGTTTTTT
TRBJ2-2,TRBV5-6,NA,NA,CASSSSGQNTGELFF,TGTGCCAGCAGCTCCAGCGGCCAGAACACCGGGGAGCTGTTTTTT
TRBJ2-1,TRBV4-1,TRBD2,NA,CASGLTSGTYNEQFF,TGCGCCAGCGGTCTGACTAGCGGCACCTACAATGAGCAGTTCTTC
TRBJ1-6,TRBV14,NA,NA,CASSQEESWSPLHF,TGTGCCAGCAGCCAAGAAGAGAGTTGGTCACCCCTCCACTTT
TRBJ1-2,TRBV4-2,NA,few,CASSQEQGRAYGYTF,TGTGCCAGCAGCCAAGAACAGGGACGCGCTTATGGCTACACCTTC